This TCR beta chain comes out of a study of cytomegalovirus exposure and HLA in healthy donors. Overall study results and limits: After further analysis at a later stage, 16,951 TCR beta sequences were associated with HLA alleles at 0.05 false discovery rate. Apart from CMV serostatus, no immune exposure information was available.

The PCR was carried out with 60 Vbeta primers and 13 Jbeta primers. Clones were read by immunoSEQ multiplex PCR, and TCRdb kept only the in-frame ones, dropping some. This table holds approximately 100,000 clones, approximately 85% found once. This clone was detected only a few times. The antigen is unknown. The TCR originated in a man aged 25 to 40 in good health and CMV-seronegative. The specimen sequenced was PBMCs.

CDR3 DNA sequence: TGCGCCAGCAGCCAAGTTCCAGGGAACACTGAAGCTTTCTTT. This translates into CASSQVPGNTEAFF. The chain carries TRBV4-1 and TRBJ1-1; D not certain. This CDR3 is 14 amino acids long. Trimming cost V 1 base and J 1 base, with 7 bases left between them. The V gene's germline CDR1 is MGHRA and CDR2 YSYEKL.